The clone carrying this T cell receptor (beta chain) was detected many times. Its specificity is not known. This sample is part of a study of regulatory T cells in long-lasting Graves disease. General observations from the study: With persistent disease, TRBV28, TRBJ1-2 and TRBJ2-5 were the favored segments.

Researchers made TCR beta libraries by using iRepertoire HTBI primers and running Arm-PCR on CDR3 regions. Per the study methods: Identification yielded 60 or so TRBV and around 15 TRBJ segments across samples. TCRdb processed the multiplex PCR reads anew with MiXCR; each CDR3 protein has one entry. Clone size and V and J calls follow TCRdb, not the original study. The repertoire holds some 350,000 distinct CDR3 sequences, with 15% to 20% as singletons. This CDR3 comprises 14 residues. The germline gives CDR1 SNHLY, CDR2 FYNNEI. Trimming removed 3 bases at V and 5 bases at J, with 13 bases between. Time point defined: newly diagnosed GD, antithyroid drugs for less than 3 months. The authors made the TCR library using RNA they extracted from PBMCs. These records were also assigned to another study, of T cells in Graves' hyperthyroidism and ophthalmopathy. That study adds: Ophthalmopathy was told apart from stable hyperthyroidism by a 13 V-J model.

Source: peripheral blood mononuclear cells (PBMCs), taken at new diagnosis, from a patient treated with antithyroid drugs. The TCR sequence derives from a woman in her late teens or twenties with Graves disease. The genes are TRBV2 and TRBJ2-5; unclear D gene. The CDR3 reads CASSDRRPGETQYF. As DNA, the CDR3 is TGTGCCAGCAGTGATCGCCGCCCCGGGGAGACCCAGTACTTC.